This T cell receptor (beta chain) appears in the sequencing data of a study of cytomegalovirus exposure and HLA in healthy donors. Study information: The 110 or so validation repertoires were produced on the same platform as the roughly 690 repertoires of the first cohort. This was reported in a later analysis.

The CDR3 runs to 13 residues. V was clipped by 4 bases and J by 8 bases, with 15 bases between them. Germline values: CDR1 SGHRS, CDR2 YFSETQ. The study's findings and limits: TCR beta chains numbering about 160 were designated cytomegalovirus-associated. The classifier reportedly diagnosed cytomegalovirus status with high specificity and sensitivity.

Measured with immunoSEQ multiplex PCR; TCRdb has only the in-frame clones, and not every one. The sample lists some 170,000 clones, just under 90% occurring once. As regards this clone: Its antigen is unknown.

The chain has TRBV5-1 and TRBJ1-1, with a tentative D call TRBD1 (5 bases). This receptor was obtained from a woman between 18 and 29 years old in good health and CMV-seropositive. Specimen: PBMCs. CDR3 loop: CASSPARGREAFF. The CDR3 nucleotides read TGCGCCAGCAGCCCCGCTAGGGGTAGGGAAGCTTTCTTT.